Below, one T cell receptor (beta chain) is given with its context. Via MiXCR, TCRdb re-called the PCR reads, giving one row per CDR3 protein. The sample lists approximately 80,000 distinct CDR3 sequences, 51% seen once, with approximately 15% in the top ten. These data belong to a study of CDR3 diversity in severe acne. Sample: blood. The receptor was derived from a male donor in good health, without acne.

The CDR3 loop is CSVRQGGYEQYF. Here the CDR3 DNA reads TGCAGCGTTCGTCAGGGAGGCTACGAGCAGTACTTC. The genes are TRBV29-1 and TRBJ2-7; possible D gene TRBD2, 6 bases. The CDR3 runs 12 residues. The germline V and J ends were trimmed by 5 bases and 3 bases, with 11 bases remaining between them. Per the germline V gene, CDR1 is SQVTM and CDR2 is ANQGSEA.